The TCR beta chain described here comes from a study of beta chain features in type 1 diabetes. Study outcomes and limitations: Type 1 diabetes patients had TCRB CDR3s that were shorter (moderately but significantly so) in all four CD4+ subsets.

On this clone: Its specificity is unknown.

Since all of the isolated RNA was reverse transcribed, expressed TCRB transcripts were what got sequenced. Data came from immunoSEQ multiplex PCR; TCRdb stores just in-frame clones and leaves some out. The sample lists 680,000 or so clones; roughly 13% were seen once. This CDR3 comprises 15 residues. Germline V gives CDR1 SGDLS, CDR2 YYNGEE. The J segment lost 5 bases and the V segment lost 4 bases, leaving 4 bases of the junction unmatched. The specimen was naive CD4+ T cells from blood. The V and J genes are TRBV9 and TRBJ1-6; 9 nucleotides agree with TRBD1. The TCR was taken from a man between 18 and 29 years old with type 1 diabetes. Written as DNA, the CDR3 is TGTGCCAGCAGCTCCTGGGACAGGGATAATTCACCCCTCCACTTT. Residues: CASSSWDRDNSPLHF.